These 27 T cell receptor beta chains came from one sample sequenced in a study of blood T cells in healthy people across ages (dated by TCRdb to the mid-2010s). Library preparation used 5' RACE. The reads were generated on an Illumina HiSeq 2500. A second 7 to 11 cycle PCR used a sample-barcoded 5' primer and a J-beta primer mix. The public reads were reprocessed in TCRdb via fastp at Q25 and MiXCR, keeping in-frame beta chains. CDR3 protein sequences are deduplicated, and each keeps its most common genes and DNA. Recorded for this sample are 800,000 to 900,000 distinct CDR3 sequences; around 62% of them occurred a single time. The biggest ten clones account for 25% to 30% of the sample. The specimen was blood. The origin of the receptors is a man aged 25 to 40 in good health.

The chain joins TRBV6-2 or TRBV6-3 to TRBJ2-1; either TRBD1 or TRBD2 may supply D (6 bases each). The CDR3 sequence is 17 residues long. In germline, CDR1 is MNHEY, CDR2 SVGEGT. Trimming pared 0 bases from V and 8 bases from J, leaving 20 bases between. The CDR3 DNA reads TGTGCCAGCAGTTACTCGTCGGCCGGGGTAGGGGGGCATGAGCAGTTCTTC. Residues: CASSYSSAGVGGHEQFF.

This sequence joins TRBV5-1 and TRBJ2-7, with D maybe TRBD1 (5 bases). The end of the DNA is better explained by TRBJ2-5, so the J call may be wrong. Germline lookup yields CDR1 SGHRS and CDR2 YFSETQ. The CDR3 has 10 residues. The CDR3, as DNA: TGCGCCAGCTCTGGGGCGACCCAGTACTTC. It specifies CASSGATQYF.

The chain carries TRBV20-1 and TRBJ2-4; D perhaps matches TRBD1 (8 bases). The DNA end is a closer match to TRBJ2-5, so the J assignment may be wrong. The CDR3 totals 17 residues. Germline-derived CDR1 and CDR2 are DFQATT and SNEGSKA (reference sequence). CDR3 region: CSARALDREGAWETQYF. In DNA, the CDR3 is TGCAGTGCTAGAGCATTGGACAGGGAGGGAGCGTGGGAGACCCAGTACTTC.

The chain is built from TRBV10-3 and TRBJ2-3; D possibly corresponds to TRBD2 (6 bases). CDR3 size: 14 residues. CDR1 and CDR2 from the germline V gene are ENHRY and SYGVKD. Trimming left V 6 bases short and J 4 bases short, with 14 bases between. DNA for the CDR3: TGTGCCATCAGCTCCGGGGGTGAGGCAGATACGCAGTATTTT. Its translation is CAISSGGEADTQYF.

V and J are TRBV20-1 and TRBJ2-1, with 9 bases that match TRBD1. From germline, CDR1 is DFQATT and CDR2 SNEGSKA (reference sequence). With 3 bases clipped from V and 8 bases from J, the junction kept 11 bases outside the gene matches. The CDR3 has 15 residues. This CDR3 reads CSARGPGQGLYEQFF. Written as DNA, the CDR3 is TGCAGTGCTAGGGGACCGGGACAGGGTTTGTATGAGCAGTTCTTC.

In this sample, this clonotype turned up a few times. The chain links TRBV6-5 to TRBJ2-1, with D maybe TRBD1 (5 bases). This CDR3 spans 15 amino acids. Germline lookup yields CDR1 MNHEY and CDR2 SVGAGI. V lost 0 bases, J lost 4 bases, and 10 bases lay in between. CDR3 region: CASSYSRTNYNEQFF. The CDR3 bases are TGTGCCAGCAGTTACTCGAGGACAAATTACAATGAGCAGTTCTTC.

The genes are TRBV12-3 or TRBV12-4 and TRBJ2-7, with a weak D call TRBD2 (5 bases). Between the trimmed V and J ends, which lost 4 bases and 9 bases, there was a span of 13 bases. The CDR3 runs to 12 residues. CDR3 amino acids: CASSSEIRGQYF. The CDR3 DNA reads TGTGCCAGCAGTTCCGAAATCCGGGGGCAGTACTTC.

In this sample, this clonotype turned up a few times. V and J are TRBV6-5 and TRBJ2-1, with D maybe TRBD1 (7 bases). V lost 6 bases, J lost 9 bases, and 15 bases lay in between. The CDR3 covers 13 residues. In germline, CDR1 is MNHEY, CDR2 SVGAGI. The CDR3: CASRGVQGGEQFF. CDR3 DNA sequence: TGTGCCAGCAGAGGAGTCCAGGGGGGTGAGCAGTTCTTC.

This clonotype was picked up one time. The gene calls are TRBV2 and TRBJ1-5, with D perhaps matching TRBD1 (5 bases). The CDR3 has 15 residues. V was shortened by 4 bases and J by 4 bases, with 14 bases between the two germline ends. Germline V gene sequence: CDR1 SNHLY, CDR2 FYNNEI. In nucleotides, the CDR3 is TGTGCCAGCAGTGCCCCAGGGAGAGGTAATCAGCCCCAGCATTTT. Its translation: CASSAPGRGNQPQHF. Variable domain in full (rest from reference TRBV2 and TRBJ1-5): EPEVTQTPSHQVTQMGQEVILRCVPISNHLYFYWYRQILGQKVEFLVSFYNNEISEKSEIFDDQFSVERPDGSNFTLKIRSTKLEDSAMYFCASSAPGRGNQPQHFGDGTRLSIL.

The chain employs TRBV29-1 and TRBJ1-2, with a weak D call TRBD1 (5 bases). The CDR3 contains 14 residues. Trimming cost V 1 base and J 4 bases, with 13 bases left between them. Per germline, CDR1 SQVTM and CDR2 ANQGSEA. The CDR3 region is CSVEASRGSYGYTF. CDR3 coding DNA: TGCAGCGTTGAAGCGAGTCGGGGCAGCTATGGCTACACCTTC.

This clonotype was seen many times. The CDR3 coding sequence is TGTGCCAGCAGCGACACCTACGAGCAGTACTTC. Protein: CASSDTYEQYF. The chain combines TRBV5-5 with TRBJ2-7; D ambiguous. The CDR3 runs to 11 residues. Trimming cost V 4 bases and J 2 bases, with 4 bases left between them. The germline V gene encodes CDR1 SGHKS and CDR2 YYEKEE (reference sequence).

The CDR3 nucleotides read TGTGCCATCAGTCGTGACAGTGGAGAGACCCAGTACTTC. It translates to CAISRDSGETQYF. The rearrangement joins TRBV10-3 to TRBJ2-5; D might be TRBD1 (5 bases). This CDR3 is 13 amino acids long. Germline V gives CDR1 ENHRY, CDR2 SYGVKD. The V and J ends lost 5 bases and 4 bases respectively, with 11 bases between them.

The genes are TRBV7-9 and TRBJ1-2; tentative D call: TRBD1 (6 bases). Per the germline V gene, CDR1 is SEHNR and CDR2 is FQNEAQ (reference sequence). The CDR3 has 15 residues. Between the trimmed V and J ends, which lost 5 bases and 4 bases, there was a span of 17 bases. Here the CDR3 DNA reads TGTGCCAGCAGCGGACGACAGGCCTATGGCTATGGCTACACCTTC. The encoded protein is CASSGRQAYGYGYTF.

Concerning this clonotype: One junction end does not reproduce the germline sequence, and a read error may be involved. The V and J genes are TRBV7-9 and TRBJ1-2; TRBD1 might be the D (5 bases). The length of the CDR3 is 14 residues. Per germline, CDR1 SEHNR and CDR2 FQNEAQ (reference sequence). The CDR3 DNA reads as TGTGCCAGCAGCCCTCCGGGACTGCTCTATGGCCACACCTTC. Residues: CASSPPGLLYGHTF.

V usage is TRBV12-3 or TRBV12-4 and J usage is TRBJ1-6; weak D call: TRBD1 (5 bases). The CDR3 consists of 13 residues. The ends were cut back, 8 bases at V and 10 bases at J, with 15 bases in the middle. The CDR3 sequence is CASRPLGDSPLHF. The CDR3 DNA sequence: TGTGCCAGCCGCCCCCTGGGGGACTCACCCCTCCACTTT.

This clonotype was seen only once. This chain links TRBV3-1 with TRBJ1-6; TRBD1 is a possible D gene (5 bases). This CDR3 spans 12 amino acids. Germline V gene data show CDR1 as LGHDT and CDR2 as YNNKEL (reference sequence). The germline V and J ends were trimmed by 5 bases and 7 bases, with 6 bases remaining between them. The CDR3 bases are TGTGCCAGCAGCGGGGGGAATTCACCCCTCCACTTT. Its protein is CASSGGNSPLHF. Full variable domain (outside the CDR3, taken from reference TRBV3-1 and TRBJ1-6): DTAVSQTPKYLVTQMGNDKSIKCEQNLGHDTMYWYKQDSKKFLKIMFSYNNKELIINETVPNRFSPKSPDKAHLNLHINSLELGDSAVYFCASSGGNSPLHFGNGTRLTVT.

This clonotype was observed a handful of times. CDR3 in amino acids: CASSVISTTDTQYF. DNA for the CDR3: TGTGCCAGCAGCGTAATTAGCACCACAGATACGCAGTATTTT. This rearrangement joins TRBV9 to TRBJ2-3; D is unclear. The V end was cut by 1 base, the J end by 2 bases, with 8 bases between. The CDR3 has 14 residues. CDR1 is SGDLS and CDR2 is YYNGEE in the germline V gene.

This clonotype was picked up a small number of times. The chain employs TRBV14 and TRBJ2-1; no reliable D call. The CDR3 loop spans 14 amino acids. CDR1 SGHDN and CDR2 FVKESK come from the germline V gene. V lost 2 bases to trimming and J lost 7 bases, with 12 bases between them. Here the CDR3 DNA reads TGTGCCAGCAGCCAACTGGGGATGGGAAATGAGCAGTTCTTC. It is translated as CASSQLGMGNEQFF.

The chain carries TRBV7-9 and TRBJ2-1; 10 positions match TRBD1. J was trimmed by 6 bases and V by 2 bases; bases with no gene match: 7. This CDR3 is 16 amino acids long. The germline gives CDR1 SEHNR, CDR2 FQNEAQ (reference sequence). CDR3 DNA sequence: TGTGCCAGCAGCTTACCGGGACAGGGGAGGTTCAATGAGCAGTTCTTC. This gives the protein CASSLPGQGRFNEQFF.

The J gene is TRBJ1-5, the V gene TRBV3-1, with no clear D. Between the trimmed V and J ends, which lost 1 base and 7 bases, there was a span of 8 bases. The CDR3 spans 13 residues. Germline CDR1 is LGHDT and CDR2 is YNNKEL (reference sequence). The CDR3 sequence is CASSQGIRQPQHF. In DNA, the CDR3 is TGTGCCAGCAGCCAAGGTATCAGGCAGCCCCAGCATTTT.

V usage is TRBV2 and J usage is TRBJ2-4, with 7 bases fitting TRBD1. The J call may be wrong; the DNA end is better matched by TRBJ2-7. CDR1 is SNHLY, CDR2 FYNNEI, per germline. This CDR3 region has 14 residues. The CDR3 DNA sequence: TGTGCCATCCAGGCCGGGACAGTAACCTACGAGCAGTACTTC. This encodes CAIQAGTVTYEQYF.

This rearrangement joins TRBV7-3 to TRBJ2-7, with 10 positions matching TRBD1. With the DNA end fitting TRBJ2-5 better, the J assignment may be wrong. Germline loops: CDR1 SGHTA, CDR2 FQGTGA. This CDR3 is 15 amino acids long. CDR3 region: CASSQGQGLQETQYF. The DNA of the CDR3 is TGTGCCAGCAGCCAGGGACAGGGGCTCCAAGAGACCCAGTACTTC.

Only one count was recorded for this clonotype. One end of the junction varies from germline; a read error may be responsible. CDR3: CASSYRRGQGETQYF. The CDR3 bases are TGCGCCAGCAGTTACCGAAGGGGCCAGGGAGAGACCCAGTACTTC. J is TRBJ2-4 and V is TRBV6-5; D perhaps matches TRBD1 (5 bases). The better agreement between TRBJ2-5 and the DNA end casts doubt on the J call. The CDR3 totals 15 residues. From germline, CDR1 is MNHEY and CDR2 SVGAGI.

A single count supports this clonotype. This sequence joins TRBV11-2 and TRBJ2-6; TRBD2 might be the D (5 bases). Trimming cost V 3 bases and J 0 bases, with 12 bases left between them. The CDR3 totals 17 residues. From germline, CDR1 is SGHAT and CDR2 FQNNGV. The CDR3 protein is CASSFSGIPSGANVLTF. CDR3 DNA sequence: TGTGCCAGCAGCTTCTCCGGGATACCCTCTGGGGCCAACGTCCTGACTTTC.

V and J are TRBV16 and TRBJ2-1, with D perhaps assigned TRBD1 or TRBD2 (5 bases each). The CDR3 consists of 13 residues. CDR1 and CDR2 (germline): KGHSY, FQNENV. Trimming left V 4 bases short and J 7 bases short, with 11 bases between. This chain's CDR3 is CASSPAGANEQFF. In DNA, the CDR3 is TGTGCCAGCAGCCCCGCCGGGGCGAATGAGCAGTTCTTC.

This clonotype was counted a few times. The CDR3 DNA reads as TGCAGTGCCAACATCCGGGATAGCTCCTACAATGAGCAGTTCTTC. Translated: CSANIRDSSYNEQFF. The chain couples TRBV20-1 to TRBJ2-1; D is perhaps TRBD2 (5 bases). The CDR3 is made up of 15 amino acids. CDR1 DFQATT and CDR2 SNEGSKA come from the germline V gene (reference sequence). The V gene lost 6 bases and the J gene lost 0 bases, with 15 bases spanning the gap.

The chain links TRBV4-3 to TRBJ1-6; 7 nucleotides align to TRBD1. The CDR3 runs 17 residues. V was clipped by 2 bases and J by 1 base; unmatched bases: 5. The V gene's germline CDR1 is LGHNA and CDR2 YSLEER. CDR3 sequence (DNA): TGCGCCAGCAGCCAACAAACAGGGGTATCCTATAATTCACCCCTCCACTTT. Protein product: CASSQQTGVSYNSPLHF.